These 13 T cell receptor beta chains were all obtained from the same sample, sequenced in a study of T cell repertoires in aging, cancer and after chemotherapy. Rearranged V-D-J TRB sequences were amplified with a mixed TRB-A/B primer pool. One entry per CDR3 protein, called by TCRdb with MiXCR from the multiplex PCR reads. The sample lists about 12,000 distinct CDR3 sequences, just over 30% occurring once. Amplification of TCR beta used genomic DNA extracted from peripheral blood. Material: blood. The receptors originated from a human donor in good health. The donor label of this sample is uncertain.

This clonotype is judged medium-sized. This sequence joins TRBV19 and TRBJ1-5; 8 bases agree with TRBD1. The germline gives CDR1 LNHDA, CDR2 SQIVND (reference sequence). The CDR3 runs to 14 residues. J lost 4 bases, V lost 5 bases, and 4 bases had no gene match. CDR3 residues: CASSVTGGNQPQHF. In DNA, the CDR3 is TGTGCCAGTAGTGTAACAGGGGGGAATCAGCCCCAGCATTTT.

Details on this clonotype: A much larger clone is a single base away; this may be a read error. The chain links TRBV29-1 to TRBJ1-1, with D uncertain. Looked up from germline, CDR1 is SQVTM and CDR2 is ANQGSEA. This CDR3 contains 11 residues. The CDR3 loop is CSVERGTVAFF. CDR3 in DNA: TGCAGCGTTGAACGCGGCACTGTAGCTTTCTTT.

This clonotype was observed a few times. The rearrangement uses TRBV5-1 and TRBJ2-2, with D perhaps assigned TRBD1 or TRBD2 (6 bases each). Looked up from germline, CDR1 is SGHRS and CDR2 is YFSETQ. CDR3 length: 16 residues. With 7 bases removed from V and 3 bases from J, the gap between germline ends came to 19 bases. CDR3 region: CASGKMRDTHTGELFF. The CDR3 region has the DNA TGCGCCAGCGGCAAAATGCGGGACACGCACACCGGGGAGCTGTTTTTT. The full variable domain, completed using reference TRBV5-1 and TRBJ2-2, is KAGVTQTPRYLIKTRGQQVTLSCSPISGHRSVSWYQQTPGQGLQFLFEYFSETQRNKGNFPGRFSGRQFSNSRSEMNVSTLELGDSALYLCASGKMRDTHTGELFFGEGSRLTVL.

The V gene is TRBV6-4, the J gene TRBJ1-5, with D perhaps TRBD1 (6 bases). Looked up from germline, CDR1 is MRHNA and CDR2 is SNTAGT. V gave up 0 bases and J gave up 8 bases, with 11 bases separating them. The CDR3 contains 14 residues. The CDR3 DNA sequence: TGTGCCAGCAGTGACTCGAGTCAGGGGAAGCCCCAGCATTTT. Translated: CASSDSSQGKPQHF.

This clonotype was counted only a few times. CDR3 sequence: CAWGGGPGELFF. As DNA, the CDR3 is TGTGCCTGGGGGGGGGGACCCGGGGAGCTGTTTTTT. This chain uses TRBV30 with TRBJ2-2, with 7 bases lining up with TRBD2. The V and J ends lost 5 bases and 6 bases, in that order; junction bases with no gene match: 3. The germline V gene has CDR1 GTSNPN and CDR2 SVGIG (reference sequence). CDR3 length: 12 residues.

The V call is TRBV6-5, the J call TRBJ1-5; 7 nucleotides align to TRBD1. The CDR3 extends over 14 amino acids. Losses at the gene ends were 6 bases for V and 5 bases for J; bases not matched to a gene: 7. The germline V gene has CDR1 MNHEY and CDR2 SVGAGI. In nucleotides, the CDR3 is TGTGCCAGCAGCCGTGGACAGGAGGATCAGCCCCAGCATTTT. Its translation: CASSRGQEDQPQHF.

The genes are TRBV24-1 and TRBJ2-3; 7 nucleotides match TRBD1. The V gene's germline CDR1 is KGHDR and CDR2 SFDVKD. CDR3 length: 17 residues. Trimming took 4 bases from V and 1 from J; bases not matched to a gene: 10. Here the CDR3 reads CATSDPTRQGGTDTQYF. The CDR3 DNA follows: TGTGCCACCAGTGACCCGACCAGACAGGGCGGCACAGATACGCAGTATTTT.

This clonotype was detected only a few times. The V gene is TRBV7-6, the J gene TRBJ2-5, with 7 bases aligning to TRBD2. Germline lookup yields CDR1 SGHVS and CDR2 FNYEAQ. CDR3 length: 16 amino acids. Unmatched junction bases numbered 5, after V lost 0 bases and J lost 1 base. The CDR3 reads CASSLAKRGLQETQYF. CDR3 DNA sequence: TGTGCCAGCAGCTTAGCTAAGCGGGGCCTCCAAGAGACCCAGTACTTC.

This clonotype is termed medium-sized. The V and J genes are TRBV27 and TRBJ2-2; a weak D match, TRBD1 (6 bases). Germline V gene data show CDR1 as MNHEY and CDR2 as SMNVEV (reference sequence). The CDR3 has 14 amino acids. With 4 bases removed from V and 4 bases from J, the gap between germline ends came to 10 bases. The CDR3 sequence: CASSSGTTTGELFF. The DNA for the CDR3 is TGTGCCAGCAGTTCGGGGACAACCACCGGGGAGCTGTTTTTT.

CDR3 sequence: CASSISLGFEAFF. CDR3 bases: TGTGCCAGTAGTATCAGTTTGGGATTTGAAGCTTTCTTT. The chain couples TRBV19 to TRBJ1-1; D is undetermined. Looked up from germline, CDR1 is LNHDA and CDR2 is SQIVND (reference sequence). The CDR3 runs to 13 residues. Deletions cut 3 bases from V and 7 bases from J, with 12 bases between.

This clonotype appeared a single time. This chain joins TRBV6-1 and TRBJ1-5; 7 positions match TRBD1. CDR1 MNHNS and CDR2 SASEGT come from the germline V gene. Losses at the gene ends were 2 bases for V and 1 base for J; bases not matched to a gene: 2. This CDR3 is built from 15 residues. The CDR3 loop reads CASSEYRGSNQPQHF. CDR3 coding DNA: TGTGCCAGCAGTGAATACAGGGGAAGCAATCAGCCCCAGCATTTT.

V and J are TRBV5-4 and TRBJ2-2; D gene unclear. The CDR3 loop spans 12 amino acids. V shed 0 bases and J shed 7 bases, with 4 bases lying between them. Germline V gene sequence: CDR1 SGHNT, CDR2 YYREEE (reference sequence). In nucleotides, the CDR3 is TGTGCCAGCAGCTTGGTTGGCGGGGAGCTGTTTTTT. Residues: CASSLVGGELFF.

About this clonotype: A much bigger clone sits one base away, suggesting this may be a read error. The V gene is TRBV30, the J gene TRBJ1-1; no clear D gene. CDR1 is GTSNPN, CDR2 SVGIG, per germline (reference sequence). The CDR3 is 11 amino acids. The CDR3 DNA is TGTGTCTGGAGTGTAGGTACTGAAGCTTTCTTT. Encoded protein: CVWSVGTEAFF.